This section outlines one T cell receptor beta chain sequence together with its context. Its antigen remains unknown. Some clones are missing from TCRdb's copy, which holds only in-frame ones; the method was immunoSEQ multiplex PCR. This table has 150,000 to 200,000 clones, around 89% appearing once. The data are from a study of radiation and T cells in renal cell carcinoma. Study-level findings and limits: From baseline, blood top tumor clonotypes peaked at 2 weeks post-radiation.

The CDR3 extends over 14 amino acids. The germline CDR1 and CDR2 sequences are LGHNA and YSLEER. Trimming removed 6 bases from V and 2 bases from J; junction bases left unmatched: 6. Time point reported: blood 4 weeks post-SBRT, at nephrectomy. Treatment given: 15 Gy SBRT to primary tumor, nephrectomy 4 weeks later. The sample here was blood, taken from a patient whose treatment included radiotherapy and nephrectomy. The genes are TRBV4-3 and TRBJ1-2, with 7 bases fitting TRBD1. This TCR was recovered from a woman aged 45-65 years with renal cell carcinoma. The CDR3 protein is CASRQQGKNYGYTF. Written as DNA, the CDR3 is TGCGCCAGCAGGCAACAGGGGAAAAACTATGGCTACACCTTC.